These 10 T cell receptor beta chains originate from one sample sequenced in a study of cytomegalovirus exposure and HLA in healthy donors. Primers: 60 Vbeta forward and 13 Jbeta reverse. TCRdb's copy holds only in-frame clones and misses some; the assay was immunoSEQ multiplex PCR. Its table lists some 62,000 clones. Sequenced sample: PBMCs. These receptors were collected from a man aged 25 to 45 in good health and CMV-seropositive.

The V and J genes are TRBV4-1 and TRBJ2-7; D gene uncertain. V lost 0 bases to trimming and J lost 7 bases, with 13 bases between them. Germline CDR1 is MGHRA and CDR2 is YSYEKL. The CDR3 has 14 residues. DNA of the CDR3: TGCGCCAGCAGCCAAGACTACTTCACGTGGGAGCAGTACTTC. Its translation: CASSQDYFTWEQYF.

This chain links TRBV30 with TRBJ1-2, with TRBD1 identical over 7 bases. Germline CDR1 and CDR2: GTSNPN and SVGIG (reference sequence). Losses at the gene ends were 5 bases for V and 5 bases for J; bases not matched to a gene: 2. This CDR3 region has 11 residues. The CDR3 coding sequence is TGTGCCTGGCAGGGGGTTTATGGCTACACCTTC. It specifies CAWQGVYGYTF.

The V gene is TRBV5-1, the J gene TRBJ2-1, with 8 positions matching TRBD2. The junction had 4 bases not matched to a gene; V was cut back by 9 bases and J by 2 bases. Germline V lookup: CDR1 SGHRS, CDR2 YFSETQ. The CDR3 consists of 13 residues. The CDR3 nucleotides read TGCGCCACGACTAGCGCTACCTACAATGAGCAGTTCTTC. It is translated as CATTSATYNEQFF.

The V call is TRBV29-1, the J call TRBJ2-4; D might be TRBD1 (5 bases). Germline V gene data show CDR1 as SQVTM and CDR2 as ANQGSEA. Deletions cut 6 bases from V and 0 bases from J, with 12 bases between. The CDR3 is 14 amino acids. CDR3 in DNA: TGCAGCGTCCCGGACATCTCAGCCAAAAACATTCAGTACTTC. Its protein is CSVPDISAKNIQYF.

V is TRBV4-1 and J is TRBJ1-5; 8 positions agree with TRBD1. Losses at the gene ends were 1 base for V and 1 base for J; bases not matched to a gene: 3. Germline V CDR1 and CDR2: MGHRA, YSYEKL. The CDR3 is 16 residues long. The CDR3 protein is CASSQAGGRSNQPQHF. CDR3 DNA: TGCGCCAGCAGCCAAGCAGGGGGCCGGAGCAATCAGCCCCAGCATTTT.

The rearrangement uses TRBV7-2 and TRBJ2-2; weak D call: TRBD1 (5 bases). Trimming stripped 4 bases from V and 0 bases from J, with 9 bases between. CDR3 length: 15 amino acids. Looked up from germline, CDR1 is SGHTA and CDR2 is FQGNSA. The CDR3, as DNA: TGTGCCAGCAGCTCTAGACAGTCGAACACCGGGGAGCTGTTTTTT. Amino acids: CASSSRQSNTGELFF.

The chain carries TRBV6-1 and TRBJ1-1; no clear D gene. Germline V CDR1 and CDR2: MNHNS, SASEGT. The CDR3 extends over 13 amino acids. Trimming removed 2 bases at V and 2 bases at J, with 6 bases between. The CDR3 spells CASSETDNTEAFF. CDR3 DNA sequence: TGTGCCAGCAGTGAAACAGATAACACTGAAGCTTTCTTT.

V and J are TRBV6-9 and TRBJ1-6, with D perhaps TRBD1 (6 bases). The germline V and J ends were trimmed by 3 bases and 11 bases, with 20 bases remaining between them. The CDR3 sequence is 16 residues long. Germline-derived CDR1 and CDR2 are MNHGY and SVAAGI. The CDR3 is CASSYVVTGRGAPLHF. CDR3 coding DNA: TGTGCCAGCAGTTACGTTGTAACAGGGCGAGGGGCACCCCTCCACTTT.

The chain links TRBV7-9 to TRBJ2-1; possibly TRBD1 for D (6 bases). This CDR3 region has 18 residues. CDR1 is SEHNR and CDR2 is FQNEAQ in the germline V gene (reference sequence). The germline V and J ends were trimmed by 5 bases and 4 bases, with 24 bases remaining between them. The CDR3 reads CASSQGSMATHRYNEQFF. The CDR3 region has the DNA TGTGCCAGCAGCCAGGGGAGTATGGCGACTCATAGATACAATGAGCAGTTCTTC.

This rearrangement joins TRBV4-1 to TRBJ2-5; TRBD1 agrees at 11 bases. Losses at the gene ends were 7 bases for V and 7 bases for J; bases not matched to a gene: 5. The CDR3 spans 13 residues. Germline V gives CDR1 MGHRA, CDR2 YSYEKL. DNA for the CDR3: TGCGCCAGCACGGACAGGGGGCATAGGACCCAGTACTTC. Encoded protein: CASTDRGHRTQYF.